The 3 T cell receptor beta chains below were found in one sample sequenced in a study of T cells after yellow fever vaccination. From the 5' RACE reads, TCRdb called clonotypes with MiXCR, one entry per CDR3 protein. The profile shows about 320,000 distinct CDR3 sequences, approximately 4% of them singletons. Sequencing used PBMCs, obtained 15 days after the yellow fever booster vaccination. The receptor set was obtained from a young man who received the YFV17D yellow fever vaccine.

The J gene is TRBJ1-1, the V gene TRBV3-1; D gene unclear. The length of the CDR3 is 15 residues. With 4 bases removed from V and 1 base from J, the gap between germline ends came to 13 bases. Germline V CDR1 and CDR2: LGHDT, YNNKEL (reference sequence). CDR3 loop: CASSLHGSQNTEAFF. The DNA for the CDR3 is TGTGCCAGCAGCCTCCACGGGAGCCAGAACACTGAAGCTTTCTTT.

This chain connects TRBV12-3 or TRBV12-4 to TRBJ2-7; perhaps D is TRBD1 or TRBD2 (5 bases each). The ends were cut back, 5 bases at V and 3 bases at J, with 17 bases in the middle. The CDR3 has 15 amino acids. DNA of the CDR3: TGTGCCAGCAGTCGGGCCGGGACGAGGATCTACGAGCAGTACTTC. It translates to CASSRAGTRIYEQYF.

The V gene is TRBV29-1, the J gene TRBJ1-6; D is perhaps TRBD1 (6 bases). This CDR3 region has 15 residues. Germline values: CDR1 SQVTM, CDR2 ANQGSEA. V lost 7 bases, J lost 8 bases, and 21 bases lay in between. The CDR3 DNA reads TGCAGCGCCGCTGGTGGGCCCGGGGGCGATTCACCCCTCCACTTT. Translation gives CSAAGGPGGDSPLHF.